This TCR beta chain is from a study of blood T cell repertoires in COVID-19. The CDR3 covers 15 residues. CDR1 LNHDA and CDR2 SQIVND come from the germline V gene (reference sequence). V dropped 2 bases and J dropped 0 bases, with 10 bases sitting between them. Measured with immunoSEQ multiplex PCR; TCRdb has only the in-frame clones, and not every one. The repertoire holds over 150,000 clones, with roughly 90% as singletons. What was sequenced was peripheral blood. The rearrangement links TRBV19 to TRBJ1-2; no clear D gene. The clonotype was recovered from a man in his fifties with acute or convalescent COVID-19. The CDR3 DNA follows: TGTGCCAGTAGTATAAAAGACGGAGCTAACTATGGCTACACCTTC. Translation: CASSIKDGANYGYTF. Full variable domain (rest looked up from reference TRBV19 and TRBJ1-2): DGGITQSPKYLFRKEGQNVTLSCEQNLNHDAMYWYRQDPGQGLRLIYYSQIVNDFQKGDIAEGYSVSREKKESFPLTVTSAQKNPTAFYLCASSIKDGANYGYTFGSGTRLTVV.